This paragraph covers one TCR beta chain sequence. The sample belongs to a study of identical twins. TCRdb ran MiXCR on the 5' RACE reads and lists one entry per CDR3 protein. The data show over 600,000 distinct CDR3 sequences, with around 20% seen just once and roughly 4% held by the top ten. Germline CDR1 MNHEY, CDR2 SMNVEV (reference sequence). V lost 1 base and J lost 10; bases outside the gene matches: 6. This CDR3 has 16 amino acids. The data also belong to a second study, concerning T cells expressing NK-cell markers.

The chain employs TRBV27 and TRBJ2-1; TRBD2 agrees at 14 bases. Sequencing input: PBMCs. This receptor was identified in a woman in her late teens or twenties in good health. CDR3 residues: CASSLWGLAGDREQFF. CDR3 DNA sequence: TGTGCCAGCAGTTTATGGGGACTAGCGGGAGATCGGGAGCAGTTCTTC.